Listed below are T cell receptor beta chains from one sample, sequenced in a study of beta chain features in type 1 diabetes. Repertoires were generated with immunoSEQ multiplex PCR, while TCRdb's copy carries only in-frame clones and drops some. The top ten hold about 0.089% of the sample, which has approximately 160,000 clones, about 63% seen once. The sequenced sample consisted of naive CD4+ T cells from blood. These receptors originate from a man aged 25 to 40 with type 1 diabetes. CDR3s include the opening cysteine and the closing phenylalanine or tryptophan. A D gene is named only where the DNA matches it firmly. Clone size is stated in some rows and not others, as once, few, many or a class when expanded.

clone size: -
D gene: TRBD1
J gene: TRBJ2-3
V gene: TRBV4-3
CDR3 DNA: TGCGCCAGCCGAGGACAGGGGGCCGCAGATACGCAGTATTTT
CDR3 protein: CASRGQGAADTQYF

clone size: -
D gene: -
J gene: TRBJ2-2
V gene: TRBV7-9
CDR3 DNA: TGTGCCAGCAGCTTATCGCTCGGGGACACCGGGGAGCTGTTTTTT
CDR3 protein: CASSLSLGDTGELFF

clone size: -
D gene: -
J gene: TRBJ2-7
V gene: TRBV4-1
CDR3 DNA: TGCGCCAGCAGCCAAGACCACTTTTACGAGCAGTACTTC
CDR3 protein: CASSQDHFYEQYF

clone size: once
D gene: -
J gene: TRBJ2-1
V gene: TRBV9
CDR3 DNA: TGTGCCAGCAGCGCCCTTCAAGCAGGGGTGGCCTACAATGAGCAGTTCTTC
CDR3 protein: CASSALQAGVAYNEQFF

clone size: few
D gene: TRBD2
J gene: TRBJ2-3
V gene: TRBV7-2
CDR3 DNA: TGTGCCAGCAGCTTAGCGCCGGGACTAGCGGAGTTGGGTACGCAGTATTTT
CDR3 protein: CASSLAPGLAELGTQYF

clone size: -
D gene: -
J gene: TRBJ2-3
V gene: TRBV28
CDR3 DNA: TGTGCCAGCAGTTTAGCGGGCACAGATACGCAGTATTTT
CDR3 protein: CASSLAGTDTQYF

clone size: -
D gene: TRBD1
J gene: TRBJ1-6
V gene: TRBV23-1
CDR3 DNA: TGCGCCAGCAGTCAAAGAGAACGGGACAGGGCAAATAATTCACCCCTCCACTTT
CDR3 protein: CASSQRERDRANNSPLHF

clone size: few
D gene: -
J gene: TRBJ2-1
V gene: TRBV30
CDR3 DNA: TGTGCCTGGAGTGTAAGGGTTGTTGGCAATGAGCAGTTCTTC
CDR3 protein: CAWSVRVVGNEQFF

clone size: -
D gene: TRBD1
J gene: TRBJ2-6
V gene: TRBV29-1
CDR3 DNA: TGCAGCGTGGGGGACAGGGAATCCTCTGGGGCCAACGTCCTGACTTTC
CDR3 protein: CSVGDRESSGANVLTF

clone size: -
D gene: -
J gene: TRBJ2-7
V gene: TRBV7-2
CDR3 DNA: TGTGCCAGCAGCTTAGAGGGCCCGGCCTCCTACGAGCAGTACTTC
CDR3 protein: CASSLEGPASYEQYF

clone size: -
D gene: -
J gene: TRBJ2-1
V gene: TRBV28
CDR3 DNA: TGTGCCAGCAGTTTCACAGGGAGATCCTACAATGAGCAGTTCTTC
CDR3 protein: CASSFTGRSYNEQFF

clone size: -
D gene: TRBD1
J gene: TRBJ2-1
V gene: TRBV9
CDR3 DNA: TGTGCCAGCAGCGTAGAGGGACAGGATTTAAACAATGAGCAGTTCTTC
CDR3 protein: CASSVEGQDLNNEQFF

clone size: -
D gene: TRBD2
J gene: TRBJ2-1
V gene: TRBV7-2
CDR3 DNA: TGTGCCAGCAGCTTAAACGGAGCGGGGGTGTACAATGAGCAGTTCTTC
CDR3 protein: CASSLNGAGVYNEQFF

clone size: -
D gene: -
J gene: TRBJ2-1
V gene: TRBV10-3
CDR3 DNA: TGTGCCATCAGTGAGTGGGGAACCTCGGACAATGAGCAGTTCTTC
CDR3 protein: CAISEWGTSDNEQFF

clone size: few
D gene: TRBD1
J gene: TRBJ1-2
V gene: TRBV28
CDR3 DNA: TGTGCCAGCAGTCTCGGAGGACAGGGGGTAATCTATGGCTACACCTTC
CDR3 protein: CASSLGGQGVIYGYTF

clone size: -
D gene: -
J gene: TRBJ2-3
V gene: TRBV7-2
CDR3 DNA: TGTGCCAGCAGCTTCCCTGGGCCGTCTACAGATACGCAGTATTTT
CDR3 protein: CASSFPGPSTDTQYF

clone size: -
D gene: TRBD1
J gene: TRBJ2-6
V gene: TRBV19
CDR3 DNA: TGTGCCAGTGCCCGGGACAGCTACTCTGGGGCCAACGTCCTGACTTTC
CDR3 protein: CASARDSYSGANVLTF

clone size: few
D gene: TRBD1
J gene: TRBJ1-2
V gene: TRBV25-1
CDR3 DNA: TGTGCCAGCAGAGACAGGGGCAATAACTATGGCTACACCTTC
CDR3 protein: CASRDRGNNYGYTF